These T cell receptor beta chains were read from a single sample in a study of T cell responses to AZD1222 COVID-19 vaccine. The repertoire was sequenced with immunoSEQ multiplex PCR; TCRdb's copy has only in-frame clones and lacks some. This sample has over 110,000 clones; 90% to 95% occur once, and the top ten carry roughly 12%. This specimen consisted of peripheral blood, obtained after recovery from COVID-19. All receptors come from an adult who had recovered from COVID-19. Both conserved end residues are part of each CDR3. D genes are given only for firm matches. The listing skips clone size in some rows; elsewhere it reads once, few, many or a size class.

.,.,TRBJ1-5,TRBV7-8,TGTGCCAGCTCCCCCCGGGGCAGCGCCCGCAATCAGCCCCAGCATTTT,CASSPRGSARNQPQHF
.,TRBD1,TRBJ1-4,TRBV28,TGTGCCAGCAGTTCGACAGGGGCGGTTAATGAAAAACTGTTTTTT,CASSSTGAVNEKLFF
.,.,TRBJ1-4,TRBV3-1/TRBV3-2,TGTGCCAGCAGCCAAGGGGACTTCATCCCTAATGAAAAACTGTTTTTT,CASSQGDFIPNEKLFF
.,TRBD2,TRBJ2-5,TRBV28,TGTGCCAGCAGTTCCCCTACTAGCGGGAGGAGAGAGACCCAGTACTTC,CASSSPTSGRRETQYF
.,.,TRBJ1-6,TRBV28,TGTGCCAGCAGTCCTCTCCAGTCGGGAGAATCACCCCTCCACTTT,CASSPLQSGESPLHF
.,.,TRBJ1-6,TRBV5-1,TGCGCCAGCAGCCTAAACCCAGGGGATAATTCACCCCTCCACTTT,CASSLNPGDNSPLHF
.,TRBD1,TRBJ1-6,TRBV7-9,TGTGCCAGCGGTGGGGACAGGAGCAATTCACCCCTCCACTTT,CASGGDRSNSPLHF
.,TRBD1,TRBJ2-7,TRBV2,TGTGCCAGCACTCCGGCAGGGGGCTCCTACGAGCAGTACTTC,CASTPAGGSYEQYF
.,TRBD2,TRBJ2-2,TRBV7-2,TGTGCCAGCAGCTTACGAGCGGGAGACCCCGGGGAGCTGTTTTTT,CASSLRAGDPGELFF
.,.,TRBJ2-1,TRBV6-5,TGTGCCAGCAGTCCCGGGCCCTTGAGGGAGCAGTTCTTC,CASSPGPLREQFF
.,TRBD1,TRBJ1-5,TRBV28,TGTGCCAGCAGCTCGCCCGGGACAGGAAATCAGCCCCAGCATTTT,CASSSPGTGNQPQHF
.,TRBD2,TRBJ2-1,TRBV19,TGTGCCAGTAGTTATAGCGGGAGGAGCTCCTACAATGAGCAGTTCTTC,CASSYSGRSSYNEQFF
.,TRBD1,TRBJ1-1,TRBV16,TGTGCCAGCAGCCCTCGGACAGGGGGACAGAACACTGAAGCTTTCTTT,CASSPRTGGQNTEAFF
.,.,TRBJ1-1,TRBV27,TGTGCCAGCAGTCCTTCCGGGACACCAAACACTGAAGCTTTCTTT,CASSPSGTPNTEAFF
.,.,TRBJ2-7,TRBV24-1,TGTGCCACCCCCCGTCCCTACGAGCAGTACTTC,CATPRPYEQYF
.,TRBD1,TRBJ2-1,TRBV5-1,TGCGCCAGCAGCTTGAGGACAGGGGGCCTAAACAATGAGCAGTTCTTC,CASSLRTGGLNNEQFF
.,.,TRBJ1-5,TRBV12-3/TRBV12-4,TGTGCCAGCAGCATCAGGGGACTGCAGCCCCAGCATTTT,CASSIRGLQPQHF
once,.,TRBJ1-4,TRBV28,TGTGCCAGCTCACCGAGCGGCCAGGTGCTGTTTTTT,CASSPSGQVLFF
.,.,TRBJ2-5,TRBV27,TGTGCCAGCAGTCTAGTGGGGGCAGGGGCGGGGGAGACCCAGTACTTC,CASSLVGAGAGETQYF
.,.,TRBJ1-6,TRBV19,TGTGCCAGTAGTATTGGACGGAATTCACCCCTCCACTTT,CASSIGRNSPLHF
.,.,TRBJ2-1,TRBV9,TGTGCCAGCAGCCCAGGGTTGGGTATTTACAATGAGCAGTTCTTC,CASSPGLGIYNEQFF
.,TRBD1,TRBJ2-5,TRBV18,TGTGCCAGCTCACAGGGGGCGTTGAACCAAGAGACCCAGTACTTC,CASSQGALNQETQYF
once,.,TRBJ2-1,TRBV5-1,TGCGCCAGCAGCCTAGGCGGGACAGTCTCCTACAATGAGCAGTTCTTC,CASSLGGTVSYNEQFF
.,TRBD2,TRBJ2-2,TRBV4-1,TGCGCCAGCAGCCAAAGGACTAGCGCGAACACCGGGGAGCTGTTTTTT,CASSQRTSANTGELFF
.,.,TRBJ2-7,TRBV19,TGTGCCAGTAGTATTTTCGGGGGAATCAACTTGTCATCATCCTACGAGCAGTACTTC,CASSIFGGINLSSSYEQYF
few,.,TRBJ1-1,TRBV29-1,TGCAGCGCTTCGACAGTTAACACTGAAGCTTTCTTT,CSASTVNTEAFF
.,.,TRBJ1-2,TRBV11-2,TGTGCCAGCAGCTCCTCCGGGACAAATGGCTACACCTTC,CASSSSGTNGYTF
.,.,TRBJ2-7,TRBV28,TGTGCCAGCAGTCCCCGAAGCGACCCCTCCTACGAGCAGTACTTC,CASSPRSDPSYEQYF
few,.,TRBJ2-3,TRBV28,TGTGCCAGCAGTTTTTCGGTACTTGCAGATACGCAGTATTTT,CASSFSVLADTQYF
.,.,TRBJ1-4,TRBV18,TGTGCCAGCTCACCCTCGGGGGGGAGAGGCGAAAAACTGTTTTTT,CASSPSGGRGEKLFF
.,TRBD2,TRBJ2-2,TRBV9,TGTGCCAGCAGCGTAGGGGAGCGGGAGGCCACCGGGGAGCTGTTTTTT,CASSVGEREATGELFF